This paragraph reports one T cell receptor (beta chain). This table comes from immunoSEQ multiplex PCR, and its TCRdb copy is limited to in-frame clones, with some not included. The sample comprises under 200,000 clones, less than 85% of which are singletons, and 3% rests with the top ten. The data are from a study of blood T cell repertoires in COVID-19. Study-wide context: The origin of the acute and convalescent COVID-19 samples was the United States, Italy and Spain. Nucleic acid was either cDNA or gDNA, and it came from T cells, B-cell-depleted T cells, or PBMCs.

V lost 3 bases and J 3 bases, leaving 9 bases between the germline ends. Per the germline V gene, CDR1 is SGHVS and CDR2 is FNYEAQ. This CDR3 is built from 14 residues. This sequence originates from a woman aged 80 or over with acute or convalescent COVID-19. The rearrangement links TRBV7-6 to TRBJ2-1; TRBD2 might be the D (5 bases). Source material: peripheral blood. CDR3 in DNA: TGTGCCAGCAGCTTGAGCGGAAACTACAATGAGCAGTTCTTC. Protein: CASSLSGNYNEQFF.